The 25 T cell receptor beta chains below were found in one sample sequenced in a study of beta chain features in type 1 diabetes. Investigators reverse transcribed all isolated RNA, so they sequenced expressed TCRB transcripts. Sequencing was performed with immunoSEQ multiplex PCR; in TCRdb, only in-frame clones are kept and a portion is missing. The repertoire includes fewer than 400,000 clones, approximately 8.2% of them detected once, and 0.44% sits in the top ten. The sample was central memory CD4+ T cells from blood. Receptor source: a woman between 18 and 30 years old in good health.

This clone was picked up many times. The V call is TRBV29-1, the J call TRBJ2-1; D is perhaps TRBD1 (5 bases). This CDR3 is 13 amino acids long. The ends were cut back, 0 bases at V and 9 bases at J, with 12 bases in the middle. CDR1 SQVTM and CDR2 ANQGSEA come from the germline V gene. The CDR3 bases are TGCAGCGTTGAAGATATCAGGGCCCTTGAGCAGTTCTTC. Translation gives CSVEDIRALEQFF.

This clone was found a few times. The sample holds other DNA sequences that translate to the same CDR3. V is TRBV7-9 and J is TRBJ2-7, with D perhaps being TRBD1 or TRBD2 (7 bases each). The CDR3 spans 13 residues. The V gene lost 5 bases and the J gene lost 7 bases, with 15 bases spanning the gap. Germline values: CDR1 SEHNR, CDR2 FQNEAQ (reference sequence). CDR3 coding DNA: TGTGCCAGCAGCCGACAGGGAGGGGAGGAGCAGTACTTC. Residues: CASSRQGGEEQYF.

This clone came up a few times. The rearrangement uses TRBV7-3 and TRBJ1-1, with no clear D. CDR3 length: 13 residues. Per germline, CDR1 SGHTA and CDR2 FQGTGA. V shed 4 bases and J shed 3 bases, with 9 bases lying between them. In nucleotides, the CDR3 is TGTGCCAGCAGCTGGGCGGATGACACTGAAGCTTTCTTT. Translation gives CASSWADDTEAFF.

This clone was counted between two and nine times. A read error may explain this, as a much larger clone is one base away. V gene TRBV13 combines with J gene TRBJ2-5; D ambiguous. The CDR3 is 11 amino acids. Trimming shortened V by 6 bases and J by 1 base, and 3 bases separated the two germline ends. Germline-derived CDR1 and CDR2 are PRHDT and FYEKMQ (reference sequence). The CDR3 is CASSFQETQYF. CDR3 DNA: TGTGCCAGCAGTTTCCAAGAGACCCAGTACTTC.

The gene calls are TRBV18 and TRBJ2-1, with 12 nucleotides matching TRBD2. This CDR3 is built from 16 residues. Germline-derived CDR1 and CDR2 are KGHSH and LQKENI. J gave up 7 bases and V 3 bases, and 7 bases lay outside the gene matches. CDR3 protein: CASSPPSGRAGNEQFF. DNA for the CDR3: TGTGCCAGCTCACCGCCTAGCGGGAGGGCGGGGAATGAGCAGTTCTTC.

This clone was found many times. This rearrangement joins TRBV7-2 to TRBJ2-5, with 8 positions matching TRBD2. CDR3 size: 16 residues. Germline V lookup: CDR1 SGHTA, CDR2 FQGNSA. After removal of 0 bases from V and 4 bases from J, the junction contained 7 bases not matched to a gene. The chain's CDR3 is CASSLAWSGRLETQYF. The CDR3 coding sequence is TGTGCCAGCAGCTTAGCGTGGAGCGGGAGATTAGAGACCCAGTACTTC.

V and J are TRBV18 and TRBJ1-2; D not resolved. The CDR3 has 12 residues. With 3 bases removed from V and 7 bases from J, the gap between germline ends came to 9 bases. CDR1 and CDR2 (germline): KGHSH, LQKENI. CDR3 in DNA: TGTGCCAGCTCACCTGGTAAAGGTGGCTACACCTTC. Amino acids: CASSPGKGGYTF. Together with reference TRBV18 and TRBJ1-2, the CDR3 gives the full variable domain: NAGVMQNPRHLVRRRGQEARLRCSPMKGHSHVYWYRQLPEEGLKFMVYLQKENIIDESGMPKERFSAEFPKEGPSILRIQQVVRGDSAAYFCASSPGKGGYTFGSGTRLTVV.

The gene calls are TRBV5-1 and TRBJ2-5, with 7 bases matching TRBD2. V lost 7 bases and J lost 0; bases outside the gene matches: 12. The CDR3 has 16 residues. Germline-derived CDR1 and CDR2 are SGHRS and YFSETQ. This CDR3 is CASDKGSGMDQETQYF. CDR3 DNA: TGCGCCAGCGATAAGGGGAGCGGGATGGACCAAGAGACCCAGTACTTC. The full variable domain, in which reference TRBV5-1 and TRBJ2-5 provide the parts outside the CDR3, is KAGVTQTPRYLIKTRGQQVTLSCSPISGHRSVSWYQQTPGQGLQFLFEYFSETQRNKGNFPGRFSGRQFSNSRSEMNVSTLELGDSALYLCASDKGSGMDQETQYFGPGTRLLVL.

In its sample, this clone was seen many times. The genes are TRBV7-2 and TRBJ2-1; 12 bases fit TRBD2. After removal of 5 bases from V and 10 bases from J, the junction contained 9 bases not matched to a gene. The CDR3 is made up of 15 amino acids. Germline-derived CDR1 and CDR2 are SGHTA and FQGNSA. Here the CDR3 DNA reads TGTGCCAGCAGCCGAATACTAGCGGGAGGTAGAGAGCAGTTCTTC. This encodes CASSRILAGGREQFF.

This clone was recorded a few times. CDR3 DNA sequence: TGTGCCAGCAGCCCTGGGACAGACAGGTACCAAGAGACCCAGTACTTC. Amino acids: CASSPGTDRYQETQYF. This chain links TRBV9 with TRBJ2-5, with 7 positions matching TRBD1. Trimming took 4 bases from V and 0 from J; bases not matched to a gene: 9. CDR1 and CDR2 from the germline V gene are SGDLS and YYNGEE. The CDR3 runs to 16 residues.

This clone was detected ten times or more. The rearrangement links TRBV28 to TRBJ1-4; D call uncertain. Germline V gene data show CDR1 as MDHEN and CDR2 as SYDVKM. This CDR3 has 12 amino acids. Trimming pared 6 bases from V and 4 bases from J, leaving 6 bases between. In DNA, the CDR3 is TGTGCCAGCAGCTCACTTAATGAAAAACTGTTTTTT. Residues: CASSSLNEKLFF.

This clone was seen more than once but under ten times. The J gene is TRBJ2-3, the V gene TRBV29-1, with 8 bases fitting TRBD2. V gave up 4 bases and J gave up 4 bases; unmatched junction bases: 16. This CDR3 contains 17 residues. The germline V gene has CDR1 SQVTM and CDR2 ANQGSEA. The CDR3 sequence is CSVVDLASREAADTQYF. In nucleotides, the CDR3 is TGCAGCGTTGTCGACTTAGCTTCGCGGGAGGCAGCAGATACGCAGTATTTT.

This clone was detected only a few times. The chain has TRBV2 and TRBJ2-7, with unresolved D. The germline V gene encodes CDR1 SNHLY and CDR2 FYNNEI. The CDR3 is made up of 15 amino acids. The germline V and J ends were trimmed by 6 bases and 2 bases, with 17 bases remaining between them. The chain's CDR3 is CASSRDRNPTYEQYF. The CDR3 DNA follows: TGTGCCAGCAGCCGAGACCGTAACCCAACCTACGAGCAGTACTTC.

This clone came up a few times. This rearrangement joins TRBV15 to TRBJ2-7; D ambiguous. The CDR3 has 12 amino acids. Germline values: CDR1 LNHNV, CDR2 YYDKDF (reference sequence). The V and J ends lost 0 bases and 8 bases respectively, with 8 bases between them. As DNA, the CDR3 is TGTGCCACCAGCAGAGATATGACACAGCAGTACTTC. It codes for CATSRDMTQQYF.

The CDR3 DNA reads TGCGCCAGCAGCTTGATGGAGACTGGCTACTACAATGAGCAGTTCTTC. It specifies CASSLMETGYYNEQFF. The J gene is TRBJ2-1, the V gene TRBV5-1; D is ambiguous. The germline gives CDR1 SGHRS, CDR2 YFSETQ. V dropped 1 base and J dropped 3 bases, with 14 bases sitting between them. The CDR3 length is 16 residues.

This clone was detected only a few times. The chain links TRBV5-1 to TRBJ2-3; D may be TRBD1 or TRBD2 (5 bases each). There are 15 residues in the CDR3. Trimming removed 4 bases from V and 0 bases from J, with 12 bases in between. Germline CDR1 is SGHRS and CDR2 is YFSETQ. The CDR3: CASSPGTTSTDTQYF. The DNA of the CDR3 is TGCGCCAGCAGCCCCGGGACGACTAGCACAGATACGCAGTATTTT.

In its sample, this clone was seen a few times. The same CDR3 also results from other DNA sequences found in this sample. J is TRBJ1-5 and V is TRBV6-6, with 8 bases matching TRBD1. The germline V gene encodes CDR1 MNHNY and CDR2 SVGAGI (reference sequence). The CDR3 extends over 14 amino acids. V was pared by 1 base and J by 5 bases, with 1 base of the junction left unmatched. The CDR3 is CASSYLQGDQPQHF. Here the CDR3 DNA reads TGTGCCAGCAGTTACTTACAGGGGGATCAGCCCCAGCATTTT.

This clone was seen many times. V is TRBV15 and J is TRBJ2-3; TRBD2 aligns across 9 bases. This CDR3 has 15 amino acids. Germline loops: CDR1 LNHNV, CDR2 YYDKDF (reference sequence). After removal of 5 bases from V and 5 bases from J, the junction contained 8 bases not matched to a gene. The CDR3 bases are TGTGCCACCAGCGGAACTAGCGGGCAGGTAGATACGCAGTATTTT. Its protein product is CATSGTSGQVDTQYF. The complete variable domain, with remaining parts taken from reference TRBV15 and TRBJ2-3, reads DAMVIQNPRYQVTQFGKPVTLSCSQTLNHNVMYWYQQKSSQAPKLLFHYYDKDFNNEADTPDNFQSRRPNTSFCFLDIRSPGLGDTAMYLCATSGTSGQVDTQYFGPGTRLTVL.

This clone has just a few counts. The chain recombines TRBV7-2 with TRBJ1-2; D is ambiguous. Trimming shortened V by 3 bases and J by 4 bases, and 9 bases separated the two germline ends. CDR3 size: 13 residues. Per the germline V gene, CDR1 is SGHTA and CDR2 is FQGNSA. The CDR3 DNA reads TGTGCCAGCAGCTTTGGCAGCTCCTATGGCTACACCTTC. Amino acids: CASSFGSSYGYTF.

This clone turned up a few times. This chain's CDR3 is CASSSVDRGLRVQYF. CDR3 nucleotide sequence: TGTGCCAGCAGCTCTGTGGACAGGGGGCTAAGGGTGCAGTACTTC. The chain couples TRBV7-2 to TRBJ2-7; 11 positions match TRBD1. The trim removed 4 bases at V and 9 bases at J, leaving 11 bases unmatched. From germline, CDR1 is SGHTA and CDR2 FQGNSA. This CDR3 comprises 15 residues.

This clone was observed a few times. The chain combines TRBV2 with TRBJ2-5; D remains unclear. Trimming cost V 4 bases and J 2 bases, with 11 bases left between them. CDR3 length: 14 residues. Germline lookup yields CDR1 SNHLY and CDR2 FYNNEI. The CDR3 spells CASSVVGMQETQYF. For the CDR3, the DNA is TGTGCCAGCAGTGTGGTGGGGATGCAAGAGACCCAGTACTTC. The full variable domain, completed using reference TRBV2 and TRBJ2-5, is EPEVTQTPSHQVTQMGQEVILRCVPISNHLYFYWYRQILGQKVEFLVSFYNNEISEKSEIFDDQFSVERPDGSNFTLKIRSTKLEDSAMYFCASSVVGMQETQYFGPGTRLLVL.

This clone was observed a handful of times. The CDR3 loop is CASSYSVGHNEQFF. CDR3 in DNA: TGTGCCAGCAGTTACTCTGTTGGTCACAATGAGCAGTTCTTC. V and J are TRBV6-5 and TRBJ2-1; unclear D gene. V lost 0 bases and J 5 bases, leaving 8 bases between the germline ends. Germline CDR1 and CDR2: MNHEY and SVGAGI. The CDR3 covers 14 residues.

In nucleotides, the CDR3 is TGTGCCAGTCGCGAGGGGAGATCTGGCAATCAGCCCCAGCATTTT. Translating it yields CASREGRSGNQPQHF. The V gene is TRBV6-6, the J gene TRBJ1-5, with D perhaps TRBD1 (5 bases). The germline gives CDR1 MNHNY, CDR2 SVGAGI (reference sequence). This CDR3 has 15 amino acids. V shed 9 bases and J shed 2 bases, with 17 bases lying between them.

This clone was detected only a few times. The gene calls are TRBV7-2 and TRBJ1-4, with a weak D call TRBD1 (5 bases). Trimming took 2 bases from V and 6 from J, leaving 16 bases between them. CDR1 and CDR2 (germline): SGHTA, FQGNSA. This CDR3 comprises 16 residues. The CDR3 protein is CASSLNAPGGDEKLFF. CDR3 in DNA: TGTGCCAGCAGCTTAAATGCCCCAGGAGGGGATGAAAAACTGTTTTTT.

The chain uses TRBV10-3 and TRBJ2-1; 13 positions agree with TRBD2. After removal of 0 bases from V and 6 bases from J, the junction contained 11 bases not matched to a gene. The CDR3 consists of 19 residues. Germline-derived CDR1 and CDR2 are ENHRY and SYGVKD. The CDR3: CAISESSTSGRAKSNEQFF. The CDR3, as DNA: TGTGCCATCAGTGAGTCTAGCACTAGCGGGAGGGCTAAATCCAATGAGCAGTTCTTC.